The source of this T cell receptor beta chain is a study of PD-L1 blockade in urothelial cancer. At the level of the study: About 85% of the roughly 30 patients were males with bladder-origin urothelial cancer. Specimens of blood held a median count of about 150,000 T cells.

The CDR3 extends over 15 amino acids. Between the trimmed V and J ends, which lost 7 bases and 0 bases, there was a span of 14 bases. Germline V lookup: CDR1 SGHDN, CDR2 FVKESK. This clone occurred a few times. Repertoires were generated with immunoSEQ multiplex PCR, while TCRdb's copy carries only in-frame clones and drops some. The data hold some 57,000 clones, with over 65% observed a single time. Time point here: pretreatment peripheral blood. Locally advanced or metastatic urothelial carcinoma affected the patients. Each patient gave between 1 and 8 samples of peripheral blood mononuclear cells, which were collected pretreatment and during treatment.

The sequences come from PBMCs, collected around atezolizumab (anti-PD-L1) treatment. V gene TRBV14 combines with J gene TRBJ2-3, with D possibly TRBD1 on 6 matching bases. The sequence derives from a man aged 50-59 years with urothelial cancer. CDR3 DNA: TGTGCCAGCACCCGGACAGTTTCTAGCACAGATACGCAGTATTTT. As protein: CASTRTVSSTDTQYF.